The 26 T cell receptor beta chains below all came from one sample that was sequenced in a study of response to subunit inactivated influenza vaccine. Each CDR3 protein is one row after TCRdb ran MiXCR on the RT-PCR reads. This repertoire shows about 570,000 distinct CDR3 sequences, about 11% found once; its top ten account for 11%. This sample was also put to use in a study of T cells expressing NK-cell markers. This second study notes: Beta-chain TCR cDNA was generated via 5'RACE template switching with UMIs.

The sample here was PBMCs from blood, taken on the day of vaccination. These receptor sequences come from a man aged 45 to 65 who received an inactivated influenza vaccine.

Many counts were recorded for this clonotype. The chain links TRBV28 to TRBJ2-7; D is unclear. The CDR3 is 12 residues long. From germline, CDR1 is MDHEN and CDR2 SYDVKM. V was cut by 5 bases and J by 5 bases, with 10 bases left in between. CDR3 bases: TGTGCCAGCAGTGTGCCTCCCCACGAGCAGTACTTC. This translates into CASSVPPHEQYF.

The chain joins TRBV12-3 or TRBV12-4 to TRBJ1-2, with TRBD1 matching 7 bases. Unmatched junction bases numbered 6, after V lost 5 bases and J lost 6 bases. The CDR3 contains 13 residues. CDR3 nucleotide sequence: TGTGCCAGCAGTCGAAGGGACAGAGATGGCTACACCTTC. Amino acid sequence: CASSRRDRDGYTF.

This clonotype was found a few times. V is TRBV20-1 and J is TRBJ2-5, with TRBD1 matching over 9 bases. Germline V CDR1 and CDR2: DFQATT, SNEGSKA (reference sequence). V was clipped by 4 bases and J by 5 bases; unmatched bases: 8. The CDR3 is 14 amino acids. CDR3 loop: CSAITGQGYETQYF. The CDR3 DNA follows: TGCAGTGCTATCACGGGACAGGGTTACGAGACCCAGTACTTC.

The table lists this clonotype with many counts. This chain links TRBV16 with TRBJ2-1, with D perhaps matching TRBD2 (7 bases). V lost 6 bases to trimming and J lost 0 bases, with 12 bases between them. Germline CDR1 is KGHSY and CDR2 is FQNENV. The CDR3 has 15 residues. CDR3 loop: CASRKGGNSYNEQFF. CDR3 sequence (DNA): TGTGCCAGCAGAAAGGGGGGGAACTCCTACAATGAGCAGTTCTTC.

The chain carries TRBV20-1 and TRBJ2-3; 14 positions match TRBD2. The junction had 9 bases not matched to a gene; V was cut back by 3 bases and J by 7 bases. The CDR3 runs to 16 residues. The V gene's germline CDR1 is DFQATT and CDR2 SNEGSKA (reference sequence). The CDR3 spells CSASAGTSGSRHTQYF. CDR3 DNA sequence: TGCAGTGCTAGTGCTGGGACTAGCGGGAGCAGACATACGCAGTATTTT.

The table lists this clonotype with a few counts. J is TRBJ2-1 and V is TRBV4-3, with D maybe TRBD1 (6 bases). CDR3 size: 20 residues. Germline V gives CDR1 LGHNA, CDR2 YSLEER. V was cut by 0 bases and J by 8 bases, with 29 bases left in between. CDR3 loop: CASSQDPLLTGTGGRDEQFF. CDR3 coding DNA: TGCGCCAGCAGCCAAGACCCCCTCCTTACAGGGACGGGTGGGCGCGATGAGCAGTTCTTC.

This clonotype was counted a few times. The gene calls are TRBV29-1 and TRBJ2-3, with no clear D. The length of the CDR3 is 16 residues. CDR1 is SQVTM, CDR2 ANQGSEA, per germline. V was clipped by 4 bases and J by 4 bases, with 21 bases between them. The chain's CDR3 is CSVASMGNLRADTQYF. The CDR3 nucleotides read TGCAGCGTTGCTTCCATGGGGAACTTAAGGGCAGATACGCAGTATTTT.

The chain recombines TRBV27 with TRBJ1-5; D might be TRBD1 (5 bases). CDR3 length: 17 amino acids. The V end lost 8 bases, the J end lost 0 bases, and 20 bases lay between the germline ends. Germline V gene data show CDR1 as MNHEY and CDR2 as SMNVEV (reference sequence). The chain's CDR3 is CASPRGQGLYSNQPQHF. The CDR3 DNA is TGTGCCAGCCCCCGAGGTCAGGGACTGTATAGCAATCAGCCCCAGCATTTT.

This clonotype was observed a few times. The rearrangement uses TRBV7-2 and TRBJ1-2; D perhaps matches TRBD1 (5 bases). The CDR3 extends over 16 amino acids. From germline, CDR1 is SGHTA and CDR2 FQGNSA. Trimming left V 1 base short and J 0 bases short, with 12 bases between. The CDR3 is CASSLEGTQPNYGYTF. The CDR3 coding sequence is TGTGCCAGCAGCTTAGAGGGGACTCAACCTAACTATGGCTACACCTTC.

This clonotype was detected only a few times. The chain is built from TRBV6-1 and TRBJ1-5; 7 bases are a match to TRBD1. V gave up 6 bases and J gave up 3 bases; unmatched junction bases: 5. The CDR3 has 14 amino acids. Looked up from germline, CDR1 is MNHNS and CDR2 is SASEGT. Written as DNA, the CDR3 is TGTGCCAGCAGCACGGACAGGTTCAATCAGCCCCAGCATTTT. This codes for CASSTDRFNQPQHF.

Worth noting for this clonotype: At one of its ends the junction is not consistent with the germline gene, which may arise from a read error. The chain links TRBV19 to TRBJ1-1; TRBD1 agrees at 7 bases. The CDR3 is made up of 14 amino acids. The germline CDR1 and CDR2 sequences are LNHDA and SQIVND (reference sequence). The CDR3 coding sequence is TGTGCCAGTAGTAGACAGGGCCTGAAGACTGAAGCTTTCTTT. Its protein is CASSRQGLKTEAFF.

This chain connects TRBV29-1 to TRBJ2-3; 8 bases agree with TRBD1. Germline V gives CDR1 SQVTM, CDR2 ANQGSEA. This CDR3 is 16 amino acids long. After removal of 0 bases from V and 4 bases from J, the junction contained 9 bases not matched to a gene. CDR3 nucleotides: TGCAGCGTTGAAGATCTCGACAGGGGTTCGGCAGATACGCAGTATTTT. Translating gives CSVEDLDRGSADTQYF.

This clonotype was seen a handful of times. The CDR3 here is CASSPPRARYNEQFF. In DNA form, the CDR3 reads TGTGCCAGCTCACCCCCCAGGGCCCGCTACAATGAGCAGTTCTTC. The genes are TRBV18 and TRBJ2-1; D is perhaps TRBD1 (5 bases). Trimming left V 3 bases short and J 3 bases short, with 12 bases between. This CDR3 is 15 amino acids long. CDR1 is KGHSH and CDR2 is LQKENI in the germline V gene. The entire variable domain, with the rest obtained from reference TRBV18 and TRBJ2-1, is as follows: NAGVMQNPRHLVRRRGQEARLRCSPMKGHSHVYWYRQLPEEGLKFMVYLQKENIIDESGMPKERFSAEFPKEGPSILRIQQVVRGDSAAYFCASSPPRARYNEQFFGPGTRLTVL.

This clonotype was recorded many times. This chain uses TRBV12-3 or TRBV12-4 with TRBJ2-3; 7 bases match TRBD2. The CDR3 totals 13 residues. Trimming took 8 bases from V and 4 from J; bases not matched to a gene: 6. The CDR3 DNA is TGTGCCAGCTCGGCGGGGGTGGCAGATACGCAGTATTTT. It encodes CASSAGVADTQYF.

This clonotype was detected only a few times. J is TRBJ1-6 and V is TRBV4-3; tentatively, D is TRBD1 (6 bases). CDR3 length: 16 residues. In germline, CDR1 is LGHNA, CDR2 YSLEER. The V end was cut by 3 bases, the J end by 7 bases, with 16 bases between. Here the CDR3 reads CASSQGPDSPNSPLHF. Written as DNA, the CDR3 is TGCGCCAGCAGCCAGGGCCCGGACAGTCCCAATTCACCCCTCCACTTT.

This clonotype is a singleton in its sample. The rearrangement joins TRBV11-2 to TRBJ2-1, with D possibly called TRBD1 or TRBD2 (5 bases each). Trimming stripped 3 bases from V and 8 bases from J, with 17 bases between. Germline CDR1 and CDR2: SGHAT and FQNNGV. The CDR3 runs 15 residues. The CDR3 sequence is CASSFLRGKSDEQFF. The CDR3 nucleotides are TGTGCCAGCAGCTTCTTGAGGGGAAAGTCGGATGAGCAGTTCTTC.

V gene TRBV5-5 combines with J gene TRBJ2-6; D is unresolved. The CDR3 is 15 amino acids. Trimming stripped 0 bases from V and 1 base from J, with 5 bases between. Germline-derived CDR1 and CDR2 are SGHKS and YYEKEE (reference sequence). CDR3 DNA sequence: TGTGCCAGCAGCTTGGTTGTTTCTGGGGCCAACGTCCTGACTTTC. Protein: CASSLVVSGANVLTF.

On this clonotype: A junction end diverges from the germline sequence, so it may reflect a read error. The rearrangement uses TRBV14 and TRBJ2-6; no firm D call. In germline, CDR1 is SGHDN, CDR2 FVKESK. The CDR3 covers 14 residues. The chain's CDR3 is CVSSPRAGANVLTF. The CDR3, as DNA: TGTGTCAGCAGCCCCCGGGCTGGGGCCAACGTCCTGACTTTC.

This clonotype was counted between two and nine times. The chain joins TRBV12-3 or TRBV12-4 to TRBJ1-2; D gene unclear. V lost 3 bases, J lost 8 bases, and 10 bases lay in between. The CDR3 runs 12 residues. This chain's CDR3 is CASSLDASGYTF. The CDR3, as DNA: TGTGCCAGCAGTTTGGATGCGAGCGGCTACACCTTC.

Worth noting for this clonotype: Germline is not matched at one junction end, which may reflect a read error. The genes are TRBV12-3 or TRBV12-4 and TRBJ2-7, with D possibly matching TRBD2 (6 bases). The CDR3 is 14 residues long. CDR3 sequence reads: CASSWDLRAESGHF. CDR3 nucleotides: TGTGCCAGCAGTTGGGACCTTCGAGCGGAAAGCGGGCACTTC.

V usage is TRBV11-2 and J usage is TRBJ1-1, with 7 bases identical to TRBD1. This CDR3 contains 15 residues. The germline V gene encodes CDR1 SGHAT and CDR2 FQNNGV. With 5 bases clipped from V and 1 base from J, the junction kept 7 bases outside the gene matches. CDR3 sequence (DNA): TGTGCCAGCAGCAACGCCCGGACAGGGAACACTGAAGCTTTCTTT. It encodes CASSNARTGNTEAFF. Full variable domain (rest looked up from reference TRBV11-2 and TRBJ1-1): EAGVAQSPRYKIIEKRQSVAFWCNPISGHATLYWYQQILGQGPKLLIQFQNNGVVDDSQLPKDRFSAERLKGVDSTLKIQPAKLEDSAVYLCASSNARTGNTEAFFGQGTRLTVV.

The chain carries TRBV12-3 or TRBV12-4 and TRBJ2-3, with 7 bases identical to TRBD1. The CDR3 has 17 amino acids. J gave up 5 bases and V 5 bases, and 16 bases lay outside the gene matches. The DNA of the CDR3 is TGTGCCAGCAGTCCCGGCGAGCCGGGACAGTTGCAAGATACGCAGTATTTT. It translates to CASSPGEPGQLQDTQYF.

This clonotype was seen a handful of times. The gene calls are TRBV6-5 and TRBJ2-7; 11 nucleotides line up with TRBD1. Trimming removed 2 bases from V and 6 bases from J; junction bases left unmatched: 3. Germline assignment: CDR1 MNHEY and CDR2 SVGAGI. The CDR3 covers 14 residues. The DNA for the CDR3 is TGTGCCAGCAGTTACGTGGGACAGGGGGGCGAGCAGTACTTC. This gives the protein CASSYVGQGGEQYF.

This clonotype was counted ten times or more. The chain carries TRBV12-3 or TRBV12-4 and TRBJ2-7; D gene uncertain. Between the trimmed V and J ends, which lost 3 bases and 2 bases, there was a span of 8 bases. The CDR3 covers 13 residues. DNA for the CDR3: TGTGCCAGCAGTTTTGCGAATACCTACGAGCAGTACTTC. Translation: CASSFANTYEQYF.

CDR3 nucleotide sequence: TGTGCCAGTAGTATCGGAACCCACCGCGGACAGCGAGTTAATGAAAAACTGTTTTTT. It is translated as CASSIGTHRGQRVNEKLFF. This sequence joins TRBV19 and TRBJ1-4; D possibly corresponds to TRBD1 (6 bases). CDR1 and CDR2 (germline): LNHDA, SQIVND (reference sequence). V dropped 3 bases and J dropped 4 bases, with 24 bases sitting between them. This CDR3 has 19 residues. The whole variable domain, remainder taken from reference TRBV19 and TRBJ1-4, is DGGITQSPKYLFRKEGQNVTLSCEQNLNHDAMYWYRQDPGQGLRLIYYSQIVNDFQKGDIAEGYSVSREKKESFPLTVTSAQKNPTAFYLCASSIGTHRGQRVNEKLFFGSGTQLSVL.

This clonotype was counted ten times or more. This rearrangement joins TRBV28 to TRBJ1-6; 10 nucleotides agree with TRBD1. Losses at the gene ends were 6 bases for V and 9 bases for J; bases not matched to a gene: 5. CDR1 is MDHEN, CDR2 SYDVKM, per germline. CDR3 size: 14 residues. CDR3 protein: CASRGTGVVSPLHF. CDR3 sequence (DNA): TGTGCCAGCAGGGGGACAGGGGTAGTTTCACCCCTCCACTTT.